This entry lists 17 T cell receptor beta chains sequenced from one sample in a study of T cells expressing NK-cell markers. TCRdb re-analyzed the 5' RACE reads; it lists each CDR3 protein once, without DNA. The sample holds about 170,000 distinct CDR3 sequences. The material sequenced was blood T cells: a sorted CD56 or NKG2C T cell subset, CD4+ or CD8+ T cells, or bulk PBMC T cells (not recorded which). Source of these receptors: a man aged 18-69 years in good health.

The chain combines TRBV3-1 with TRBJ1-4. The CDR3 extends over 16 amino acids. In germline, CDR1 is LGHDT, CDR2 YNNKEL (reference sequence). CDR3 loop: CASSPLWVWENEKLFF.

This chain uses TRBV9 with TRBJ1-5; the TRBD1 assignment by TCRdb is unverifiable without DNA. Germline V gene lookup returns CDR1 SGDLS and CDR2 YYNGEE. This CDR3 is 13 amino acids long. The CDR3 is CASSPVGDQPQHF. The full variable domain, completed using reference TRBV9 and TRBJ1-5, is DSGVTQTPKHLITATGQRVTLRCSPRSGDLSVYWYQQSLDQGLQFLIQYYNGEERAKGNILERFSAQQFPDLHSELNLSSLELGDSALYFCASSPVGDQPQHFGDGTRLSIL.

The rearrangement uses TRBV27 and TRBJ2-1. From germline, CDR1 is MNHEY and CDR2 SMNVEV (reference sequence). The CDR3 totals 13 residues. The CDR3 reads CASSPTSYNEQFF.

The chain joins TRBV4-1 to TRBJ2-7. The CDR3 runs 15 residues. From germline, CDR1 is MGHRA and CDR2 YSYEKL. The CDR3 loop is CASSQGPTAKYEQYF.

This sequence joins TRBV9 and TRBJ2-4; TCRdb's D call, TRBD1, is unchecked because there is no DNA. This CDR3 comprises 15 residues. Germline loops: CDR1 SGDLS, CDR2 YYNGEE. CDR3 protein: CASSSRPGAKNIQYF. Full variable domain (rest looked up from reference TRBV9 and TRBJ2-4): DSGVTQTPKHLITATGQRVTLRCSPRSGDLSVYWYQQSLDQGLQFLIQYYNGEERAKGNILERFSAQQFPDLHSELNLSSLELGDSALYFCASSSRPGAKNIQYFGAGTRLSVL.

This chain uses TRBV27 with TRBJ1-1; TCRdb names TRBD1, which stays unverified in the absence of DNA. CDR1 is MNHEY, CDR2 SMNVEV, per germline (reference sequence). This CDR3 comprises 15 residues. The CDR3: CASRTRDSMNTEAFF.

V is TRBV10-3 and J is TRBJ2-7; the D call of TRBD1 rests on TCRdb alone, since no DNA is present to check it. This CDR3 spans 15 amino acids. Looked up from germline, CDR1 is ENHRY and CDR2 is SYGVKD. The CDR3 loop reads CAISDLGTLSYEQYF.

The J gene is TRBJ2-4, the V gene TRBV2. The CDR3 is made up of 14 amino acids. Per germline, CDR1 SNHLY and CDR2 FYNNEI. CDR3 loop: CASSEGIRTNIQYF.

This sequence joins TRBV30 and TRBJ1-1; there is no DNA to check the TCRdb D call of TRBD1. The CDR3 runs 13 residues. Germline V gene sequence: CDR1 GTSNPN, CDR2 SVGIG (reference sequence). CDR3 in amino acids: CAWSSMTGAEAFF.

The chain's CDR3 is CASSSRDRGHYSPLHF. The rearrangement joins TRBV13 to TRBJ1-6; TCRdb calls TRBD1, which cannot be checked without DNA. The CDR3 is 16 amino acids. Looked up from germline, CDR1 is PRHDT and CDR2 is FYEKMQ (reference sequence).

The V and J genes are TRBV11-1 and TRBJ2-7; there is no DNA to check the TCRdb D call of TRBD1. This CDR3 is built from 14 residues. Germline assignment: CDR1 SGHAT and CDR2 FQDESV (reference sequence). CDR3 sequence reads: CASSRTGNRDEQYF.

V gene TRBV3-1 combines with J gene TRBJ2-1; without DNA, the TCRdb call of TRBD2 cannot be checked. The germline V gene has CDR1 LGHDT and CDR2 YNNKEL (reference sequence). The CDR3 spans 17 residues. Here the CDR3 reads CASSLRVAGTSYNEQFF.

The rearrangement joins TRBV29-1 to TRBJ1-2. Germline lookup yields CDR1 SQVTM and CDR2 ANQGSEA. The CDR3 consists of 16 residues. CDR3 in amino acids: CSVEDPTRQGGYGYTF.

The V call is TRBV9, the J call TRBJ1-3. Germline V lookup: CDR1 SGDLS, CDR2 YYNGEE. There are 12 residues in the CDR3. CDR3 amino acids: CASSNSGNTIYF. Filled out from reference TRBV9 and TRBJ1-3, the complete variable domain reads DSGVTQTPKHLITATGQRVTLRCSPRSGDLSVYWYQQSLDQGLQFLIQYYNGEERAKGNILERFSAQQFPDLHSELNLSSLELGDSALYFCASSNSGNTIYFGEGSWLTVV.

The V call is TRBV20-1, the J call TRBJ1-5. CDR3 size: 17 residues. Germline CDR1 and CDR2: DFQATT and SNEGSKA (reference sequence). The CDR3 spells CSARDPTGGYSNQPQHF.

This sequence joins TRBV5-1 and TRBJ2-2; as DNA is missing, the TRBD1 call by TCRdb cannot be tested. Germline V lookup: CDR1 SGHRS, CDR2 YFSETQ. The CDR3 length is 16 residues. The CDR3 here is CASSSAAVRGAGELFF.

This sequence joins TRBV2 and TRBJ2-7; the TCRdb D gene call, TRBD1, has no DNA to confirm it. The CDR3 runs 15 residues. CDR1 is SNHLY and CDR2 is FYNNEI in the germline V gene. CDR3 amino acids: CASSGGDRSIYEQYF.